This TCR beta chain came from a study of T cells after yellow fever vaccination. The study, taken as a whole, reports: There was a small share of clonotypes that showed up in both the CD4 and CD8 compartments. At approximately 95% for CD4 and roughly 87% for CD8, most primary-vaccination clones showed up again after the booster.

TCRdb redid the calling of the 5' RACE reads with MiXCR, one entry per CDR3 protein. The table has 300,000 to 350,000 distinct CDR3 sequences, 8.1% seen once. This clonotype was detected only a few times. Its antigen is currently unknown. Germline values: CDR1 ENHRY, CDR2 SYGVKD. This CDR3 has 14 residues. The sample consisted of PBMCs, taken roughly 47 days after the first yellow fever vaccination. The chain combines TRBV10-3 with TRBJ2-1, with TRBD2 matching over 9 bases. This receptor was obtained from a man aged 18 to 30 who received the YFV17D yellow fever vaccine. CDR3 DNA sequence: TGTGCATCGACTGGCGGGGGGGAGACCAATGAGCAGTTCTTC. Translating it yields CASTGGGETNEQFF.